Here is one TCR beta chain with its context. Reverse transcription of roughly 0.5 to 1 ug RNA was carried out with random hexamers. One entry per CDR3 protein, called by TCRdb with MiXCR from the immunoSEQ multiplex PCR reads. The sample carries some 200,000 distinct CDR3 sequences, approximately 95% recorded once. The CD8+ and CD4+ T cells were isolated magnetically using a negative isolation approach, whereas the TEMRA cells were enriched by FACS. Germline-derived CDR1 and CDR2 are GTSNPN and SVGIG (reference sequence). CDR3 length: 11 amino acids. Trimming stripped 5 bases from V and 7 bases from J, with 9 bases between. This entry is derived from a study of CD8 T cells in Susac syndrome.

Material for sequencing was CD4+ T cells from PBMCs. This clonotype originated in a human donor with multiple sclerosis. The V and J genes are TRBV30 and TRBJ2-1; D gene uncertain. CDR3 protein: CAWSGRNEQFF. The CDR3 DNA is TGTGCCTGGTCGGGTCGTAATGAGCAGTTCTTC.